What follows are 8 T cell receptor beta chains derived from one specimen sequenced in a study of shared clonotypes between healthy human individuals. Data came from immunoSEQ multiplex PCR; TCRdb stores just in-frame clones and leaves some out. The sample includes some 2 million clones, about 95% of them seen just once. CD8 cells regarded as naive lacked CD45RO, were positively chosen for CCR7, and omitted terminally differentiated effector memory CD45RA+ cells. The sequenced sample was naive CD8+ T cells sorted from blood. These TCRs come from a young man in good health.

This clone was seen a single time. V is TRBV6-5 and J is TRBJ2-7; no firm D call. Germline CDR1 is MNHEY and CDR2 is SVGAGI. This CDR3 region has 11 residues. V lost 4 bases and J lost 3, with 4 bases in between. The CDR3: CASSFGYEQYF. The CDR3 DNA reads TGTGCCAGCAGTTTTGGCTACGAGCAGTACTTC.

The sample holds one count of this clone. This is likely an artifact of a read error, given a far larger clone one base away. The sample has other DNA sequences that encode this CDR3 too. The gene calls are TRBV7-6 and TRBJ2-3, with D unclear. Germline loops: CDR1 SGHVS, CDR2 FNYEAQ. This CDR3 has 12 amino acids. V lost 1 base and J 3 bases, leaving 2 bases between the germline ends. The CDR3 loop is CASSLGTDTQYF. Here the CDR3 DNA reads TGTGCCAGCAGCTTAGGGACAGATACGCAGTATTTT.

This chain joins TRBV28 and TRBJ1-6; D is ambiguous. V lost 6 bases and J 0 bases, leaving 15 bases between the germline ends. Looked up from germline, CDR1 is MDHEN and CDR2 is SYDVKM. The CDR3 has 17 residues. CDR3 in amino acids: CASSPPGESSYNSPLHF. CDR3 coding DNA: TGTGCCAGCAGCCCTCCGGGAGAGAGCTCCTATAATTCACCCCTCCACTTT.

CDR3 region: CASSDSDRDQPQHF. Here the CDR3 DNA reads TGTGCCAGCAGTGACTCCGACAGGGATCAGCCCCAGCATTTT. This chain uses TRBV25-1 with TRBJ1-5; TRBD1 matches 7 bases. This CDR3 is built from 14 residues. Losses at the gene ends were 3 bases for V and 5 bases for J; bases not matched to a gene: 4. Germline V gene data show CDR1 as MGHDK and CDR2 as SYGVNS.

This chain connects TRBV6-5 to TRBJ2-7; D unresolved. CDR3 length: 12 amino acids. CDR1 and CDR2 (germline): MNHEY, SVGAGI. With 4 bases removed from V and 2 bases from J, the gap between germline ends came to 6 bases. As DNA, the CDR3 is TGTGCCAGCAGTTCCTTGCCCTACGAGCAGTACTTC. It yields the protein CASSSLPYEQYF.

The V and J genes are TRBV13 and TRBJ1-1, with a weak D call TRBD1 (5 bases). CDR1 is PRHDT and CDR2 is FYEKMQ in the germline V gene (reference sequence). The V and J ends lost 5 bases and 8 bases respectively, with 15 bases between them. The CDR3 consists of 13 residues. CDR3 DNA: TGTGCCAGCAGCCCGGGACTCTCGATGGAAGCTTTCTTT. Protein: CASSPGLSMEAFF.

Regarding this clone: Within the sample, other DNA sequences also encode this same CDR3. The chain recombines TRBV5-8 with TRBJ1-5, with D possibly matching TRBD1 (5 bases). V shed 7 bases and J shed 4 bases, with 12 bases lying between them. The germline V gene has CDR1 SGHTS and CDR2 YDEGEE. The CDR3 loop spans 13 amino acids. CDR3 residues: CASGTGPNQPQHF. The CDR3 nucleotides are TGTGCCAGCGGCACAGGCCCAAATCAGCCCCAGCATTTT.

In this sample, this clone turned up once. The chain combines TRBV9 with TRBJ2-1; the match to TRBD2 covers 11 bases. The germline V gene encodes CDR1 SGDLS and CDR2 YYNGEE. This CDR3 is 15 amino acids long. V lost 4 bases to trimming and J lost 7 bases; unmatched junction nucleotides: 7. The CDR3 DNA is TGTGCCAGCAGCTTTAGCGGGAGGGCCGCAAATGAGCAGTTCTTC. This gives the protein CASSFSGRAANEQFF.